Here is one TCR beta chain with its context. The germline gene is not matched at one end of the junction; a read error may be the cause. The use of a sample-barcoded 5' primer and a J-beta primer mix characterized a second PCR of 7 to 11 cycles. Each CDR3 protein gets one entry after TCRdb re-called the 5' RACE reads with MiXCR. The sample holds around 1.5 million distinct CDR3 sequences; approximately 32% are singletons and the top ten take roughly 10%. The source of the sample is a study of blood T cells in healthy people across ages. The CDR3 totals 16 residues. Germline CDR1 is SGDLS and CDR2 is YYNGEE.

The source of this sequence is a woman between 25 and 40 years old in good health. The V and J genes are TRBV9 and TRBJ1-1, with 12 bases fitting TRBD1. Sequencing was carried out using blood. The CDR3, as DNA: TGTGCCAGCAGCGGCGTGGGACAGGGGGCCCACACTGGAGCTTTCTTT. It codes for CASSGVGQGAHTGAFF. The entire variable domain, with the rest obtained from reference TRBV9 and TRBJ1-1, is as follows: DSGVTQTPKHLITATGQRVTLRCSPRSGDLSVYWYQQSLDQGLQFLIQYYNGEERAKGNILERFSAQQFPDLHSELNLSSLELGDSALYFCASSGVGQGAHTGAFFGQGTRLTVV.